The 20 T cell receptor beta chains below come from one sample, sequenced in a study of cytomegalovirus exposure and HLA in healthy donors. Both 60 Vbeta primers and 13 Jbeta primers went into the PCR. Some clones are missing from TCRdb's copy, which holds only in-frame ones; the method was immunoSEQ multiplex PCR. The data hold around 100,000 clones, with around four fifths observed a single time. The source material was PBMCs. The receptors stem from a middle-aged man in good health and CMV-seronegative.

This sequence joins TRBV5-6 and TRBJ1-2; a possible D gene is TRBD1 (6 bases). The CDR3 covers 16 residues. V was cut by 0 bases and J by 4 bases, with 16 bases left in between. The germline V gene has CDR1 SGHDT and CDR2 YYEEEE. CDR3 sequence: CASSLATGWISYGYTF. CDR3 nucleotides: TGTGCCAGCAGCTTGGCCACAGGGTGGATTAGCTATGGCTACACCTTC.

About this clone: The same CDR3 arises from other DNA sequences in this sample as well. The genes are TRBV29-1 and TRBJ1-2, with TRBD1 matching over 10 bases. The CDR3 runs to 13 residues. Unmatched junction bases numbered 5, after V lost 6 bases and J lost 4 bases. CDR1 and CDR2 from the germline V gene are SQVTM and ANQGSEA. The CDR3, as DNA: TGCAGCGTCCAGACAGGGGGCGGCTATGGCTACACCTTC. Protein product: CSVQTGGGYGYTF.

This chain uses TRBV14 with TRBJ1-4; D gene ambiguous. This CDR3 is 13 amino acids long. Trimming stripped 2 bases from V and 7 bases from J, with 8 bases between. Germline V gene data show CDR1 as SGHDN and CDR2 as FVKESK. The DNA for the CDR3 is TGTGCCAGCAGCCAATTGGGGAGTGAAAAACTGTTTTTT. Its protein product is CASSQLGSEKLFF.

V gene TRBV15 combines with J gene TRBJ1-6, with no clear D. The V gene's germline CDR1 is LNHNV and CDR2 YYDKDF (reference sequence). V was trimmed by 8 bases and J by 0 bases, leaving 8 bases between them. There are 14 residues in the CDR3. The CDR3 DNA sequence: TGTGCCACCCAGGTGGGCTCCTATAATTCACCCCTCCACTTT. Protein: CATQVGSYNSPLHF.

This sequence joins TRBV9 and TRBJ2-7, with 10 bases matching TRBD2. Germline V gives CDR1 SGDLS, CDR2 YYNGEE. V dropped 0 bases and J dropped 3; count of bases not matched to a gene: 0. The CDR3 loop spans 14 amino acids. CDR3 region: CASSVGTSGYEQYF. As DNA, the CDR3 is TGTGCCAGCAGCGTAGGGACTAGCGGCTACGAGCAGTACTTC.

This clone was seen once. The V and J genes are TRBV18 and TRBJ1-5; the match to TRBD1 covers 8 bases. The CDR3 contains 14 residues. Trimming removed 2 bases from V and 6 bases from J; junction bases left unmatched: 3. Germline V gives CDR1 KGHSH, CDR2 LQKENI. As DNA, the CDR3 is TGTGCCAGCTCACCAGAGACAGGGGTTCAGCCCCAGCATTTT. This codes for CASSPETGVQPQHF.

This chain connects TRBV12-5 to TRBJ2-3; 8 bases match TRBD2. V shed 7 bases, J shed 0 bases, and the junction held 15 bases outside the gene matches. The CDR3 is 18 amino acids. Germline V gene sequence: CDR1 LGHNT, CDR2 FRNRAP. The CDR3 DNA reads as TGTGCTAGTGACACCCCCGGCCGGGGGGGAGATAGCACAGATACGCAGTATTTT. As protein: CASDTPGRGGDSTDTQYF.

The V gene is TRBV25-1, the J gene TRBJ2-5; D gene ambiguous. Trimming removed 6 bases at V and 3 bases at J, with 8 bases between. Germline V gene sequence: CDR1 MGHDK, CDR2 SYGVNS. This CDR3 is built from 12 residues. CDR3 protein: CASSGDEETQYF. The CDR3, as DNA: TGTGCCAGCAGCGGAGATGAAGAGACCCAGTACTTC.

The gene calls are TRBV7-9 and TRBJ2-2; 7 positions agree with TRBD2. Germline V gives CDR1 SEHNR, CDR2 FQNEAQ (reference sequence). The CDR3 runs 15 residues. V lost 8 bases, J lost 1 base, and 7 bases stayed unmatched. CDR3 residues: CASLRGVVNTGELFF. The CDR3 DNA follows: TGTGCCAGCTTACGGGGGGTCGTGAACACCGGGGAGCTGTTTTTT.

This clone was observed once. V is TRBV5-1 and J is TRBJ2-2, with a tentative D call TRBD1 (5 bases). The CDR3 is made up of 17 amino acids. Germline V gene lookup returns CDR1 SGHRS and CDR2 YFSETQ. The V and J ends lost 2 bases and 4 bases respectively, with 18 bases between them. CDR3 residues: CASSFYTGSAGTGELFF. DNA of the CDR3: TGCGCCAGCAGCTTTTATACAGGATCCGCCGGCACCGGGGAGCTGTTTTTT.

The CDR3 bases are TGTGCCTCCAGCTGGGGGGGGCCCATGTCAGATACGCAGTATTTT. This translates into CASSWGGPMSDTQYF. The genes are TRBV5-4 and TRBJ2-3; a possible D gene is TRBD2 (7 bases). This CDR3 region has 15 residues. From germline, CDR1 is SGHNT and CDR2 YYREEE (reference sequence). Deletions cut 10 bases from V and 4 bases from J, with 22 bases between.

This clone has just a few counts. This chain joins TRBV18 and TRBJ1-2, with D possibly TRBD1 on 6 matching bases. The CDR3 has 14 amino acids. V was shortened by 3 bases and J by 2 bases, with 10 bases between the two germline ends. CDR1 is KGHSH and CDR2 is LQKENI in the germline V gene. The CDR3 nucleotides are TGTGCCAGCTCACCCGCAGGGGAGAACTATGGCTACACCTTC. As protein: CASSPAGENYGYTF.

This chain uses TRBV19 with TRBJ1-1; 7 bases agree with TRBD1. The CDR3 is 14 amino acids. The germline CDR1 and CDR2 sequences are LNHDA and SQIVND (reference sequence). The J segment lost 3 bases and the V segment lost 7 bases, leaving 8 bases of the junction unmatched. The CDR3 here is CASNVRGAYTEAFF. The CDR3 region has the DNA TGTGCCAGTAACGTCAGGGGGGCGTACACTGAAGCTTTCTTT.

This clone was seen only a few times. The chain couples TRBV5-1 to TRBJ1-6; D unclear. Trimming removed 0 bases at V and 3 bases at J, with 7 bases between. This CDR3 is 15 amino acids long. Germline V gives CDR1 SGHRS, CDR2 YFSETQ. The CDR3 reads CASSLGRLYNSPLHF. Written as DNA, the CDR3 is TGCGCCAGCAGCTTGGGGAGACTCTATAATTCACCCCTCCACTTT. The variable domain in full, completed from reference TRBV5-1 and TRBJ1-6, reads KAGVTQTPRYLIKTRGQQVTLSCSPISGHRSVSWYQQTPGQGLQFLFEYFSETQRNKGNFPGRFSGRQFSNSRSEMNVSTLELGDSALYLCASSLGRLYNSPLHFGNGTRLTVT.

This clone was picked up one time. CDR3 nucleotide sequence: TGTGCCTCGCGGGGACCGCTAATTTATGGGATTAACACCGGGGAGCTGTTTTTT. Its translation is CASRGPLIYGINTGELFF. The V and J genes are TRBV30 and TRBJ2-2; D might be TRBD2 (6 bases). This CDR3 is built from 18 residues. Trimming left V 7 bases short and J 2 bases short, with 26 bases between. Germline V gene data show CDR1 as GTSNPN and CDR2 as SVGIG (reference sequence).

The CDR3, as DNA: TGTGCCAGCAGCTTAGGAGGCTGGGGGACAGGGGAGACCTATGGCTACACCTTC. Translation gives CASSLGGWGTGETYGYTF. The rearrangement joins TRBV7-8 to TRBJ1-2; 10 bases fit TRBD1. The CDR3 spans 18 residues. Germline V lookup: CDR1 SGHVS, CDR2 FQNEAQ. V was clipped by 1 base and J by 4 bases; unmatched bases: 12.

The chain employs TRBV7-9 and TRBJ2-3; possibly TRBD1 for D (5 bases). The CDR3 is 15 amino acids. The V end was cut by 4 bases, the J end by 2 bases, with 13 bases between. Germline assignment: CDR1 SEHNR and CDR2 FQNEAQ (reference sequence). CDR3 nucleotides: TGTGCCAGCAGCTCACAGGACCTTGACACAGATACGCAGTATTTT. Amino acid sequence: CASSSQDLDTDTQYF.

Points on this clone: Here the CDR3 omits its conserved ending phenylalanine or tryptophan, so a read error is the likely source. For the CDR3, the DNA is TGTGCCAGCAGCGCGACAGGGAGGACTGAAGCTTTCTCT. Protein: CASSATGRTEAFS. J is TRBJ1-1 and V is TRBV9, with TRBD1 matching 7 bases. The CDR3 runs to 13 residues. The J segment lost 5 bases and the V segment lost 3 bases, leaving 4 bases of the junction unmatched. Germline CDR1 SGDLS, CDR2 YYNGEE.

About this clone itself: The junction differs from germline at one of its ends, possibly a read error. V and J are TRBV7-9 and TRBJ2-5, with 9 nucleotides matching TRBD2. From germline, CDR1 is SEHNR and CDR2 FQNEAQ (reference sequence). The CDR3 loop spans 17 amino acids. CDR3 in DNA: TGTTCCAGCAGCCCCCCCCTACGACTAGCGGTAAGAGAGACCCAGTACTTC. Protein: CSSSPPLRLAVRETQYF.

The CDR3 here is CASSLEGHPNTGELFF. The DNA of the CDR3 is TGCGCCAGCAGCTTGGAGGGACACCCGAACACCGGGGAGCTGTTTTTT. The chain couples TRBV5-1 to TRBJ2-2, with D possibly being TRBD1 (6 bases). CDR1 and CDR2 from the germline V gene are SGHRS and YFSETQ. The V and J ends lost 0 bases and 0 bases respectively, with 9 bases between them. The CDR3 runs 16 residues.